Given below is one T cell receptor (beta chain) in context. Its antigen is as yet unknown. The data originate from a study of neoadjuvant nivolumab and ipilimumab in lung cancer. Germline-derived CDR1 and CDR2 are MGHDK and SYGVNS. Trimming removed 1 base from V and 8 bases from J, with 14 bases in between. This CDR3 has 14 residues. Overall study findings and caveats: Resected tumors had greater TCR richness and clonality than uninvolved lung. Pretherapy blood TCR richness correlated positively with resected tumor richness.

The assay was immunoSEQ multiplex PCR, and TCRdb's table has in-frame clones only and misses some. Among under 35,000 clones, about nine tenths were seen once, and the ten largest hold approximately 4.6%. The sequence came from an adult with non-small cell lung cancer. The sequences come from peripheral blood, collected after neoadjuvant nivolumab, alone or with ipilimumab, at or shortly before surgery. V usage is TRBV25-1 and J usage is TRBJ1-2, with a possible D match to TRBD1 (6 bases). CDR3 residues: CASSEWWGLGGYTF. In nucleotides, the CDR3 is TGTGCCAGCAGTGAATGGTGGGGGCTGGGGGGCTACACCTTC.